This TCR beta chain is from a study of response to subunit inactivated influenza vaccine. Trimming cost V 8 bases and J 7 bases, with 17 bases left between them. This CDR3 contains 14 residues. Germline V gives CDR1 MNHEY, CDR2 SVGEGT. Using its own MiXCR run on the RT-PCR reads, TCRdb lists one record per CDR3 protein. Among approximately 700,000 distinct CDR3 sequences, 15% to 18% were seen once, and the ten largest hold under 14%. Study results and caveats: Each seasonal influenza vaccination, the authors suggested, recruits few new T cells.

This clonotype was seen a few times. What it binds is not known. Sequencing was performed on PBMCs from blood, taken 11 to 12 days after vaccination. This clonotype was sampled from a man aged 50-60 years who received an inactivated influenza vaccine. The chain couples TRBV6-2 or TRBV6-3 to TRBJ2-2; D could derive from TRBD1 or TRBD2 (5 bases each). In DNA, the CDR3 is TGTGCCAGCTGCTCAGGGAGATTGCACGGGGAGCTGTTTTTT. This translates into CASCSGRLHGELFF.